Below are 10 T cell receptor beta chains sequenced from a single sample in a study of OX40 agonist ivuxolimab in advanced cancers. Measured with immunoSEQ multiplex PCR; TCRdb has only the in-frame clones, and not every one. The table has about 81,000 clones, about 88% seen once. Sequencing was performed on CD4+ or CD8+ T cells sorted from blood, taken in a trial of the OX40 agonist ivuxolimab. Receptors were obtained from an adult with an advanced solid tumor such as melanoma, head and neck, liver or kidney cancer.

The chain joins TRBV18 to TRBJ2-3, with TRBD1 matching over 10 bases. Germline CDR1 and CDR2: KGHSH and LQKENI. The CDR3 covers 15 residues. Trimming took 3 bases from V and 2 from J; bases not matched to a gene: 2. The CDR3 nucleotides read TGTGCCAGCTCACCCGGGACAGGGGTCACAGATACGCAGTATTTT. Translated, it gives CASSPGTGVTDTQYF.

The V call is TRBV2, the J call TRBJ2-5; 7 bases agree with TRBD2. Losses at the gene ends were 0 bases for V and 7 bases for J; bases not matched to a gene: 2. CDR1 and CDR2 from the germline V gene are SNHLY and FYNNEI. The CDR3 spans 13 residues. The CDR3 nucleotides read TGTGCCAGCAGTGAAGCCCAGCGGGGGACCCAGTACTTC. Amino acids: CASSEAQRGTQYF.

This sequence joins TRBV5-6 and TRBJ2-4; tentative D call: TRBD1 (5 bases). Germline-derived CDR1 and CDR2 are SGHDT and YYEEEE. There are 14 residues in the CDR3. V lost 0 bases to trimming and J lost 1 base, with 5 bases between them. For the CDR3, the DNA is TGTGCCAGCAGCTTGGGGGGCGCCAAAAACATTCAGTACTTC. This gives the protein CASSLGGAKNIQYF.

Concerning this clone itself: In the same sample, other DNA sequences code for this CDR3. The rearrangement uses TRBV5-1 and TRBJ1-2, with D possibly matching TRBD1 (5 bases). Germline V gives CDR1 SGHRS, CDR2 YFSETQ. The CDR3 extends over 14 amino acids. The V and J ends lost 0 bases and 2 bases respectively, with 8 bases between them. CDR3 sequence reads: CASSLGSGNYGYTF. The DNA of the CDR3 is TGCGCCAGCAGCTTGGGGTCAGGGAACTATGGCTACACCTTC.

The chain uses TRBV2 and TRBJ2-2; 9 nucleotides match TRBD1. J lost 3 bases, V lost 8 bases, and 4 bases had no gene match. CDR3 size: 14 residues. Per germline, CDR1 SNHLY and CDR2 FYNNEI. CDR3 in amino acids: CASGRDRDTGELFF. The CDR3 bases are TGTGCCAGCGGCCGGGACAGGGACACCGGGGAGCTGTTTTTT.

This chain links TRBV5-4 with TRBJ2-1; 13 bases align to TRBD2. CDR1 is SGHNT, CDR2 YYREEE, per germline (reference sequence). The CDR3 extends over 14 amino acids. J gave up 10 bases and V 2 bases, and 3 bases lay outside the gene matches. The CDR3 reads CASSLGLAGEEQFF. The CDR3 coding sequence is TGTGCCAGCAGCTTAGGACTAGCGGGGGAAGAGCAGTTCTTC.

The chain combines TRBV2 with TRBJ2-7; D is possibly TRBD1 (5 bases). V was pared by 5 bases and J by 3 bases, with 17 bases between. Germline V gene sequence: CDR1 SNHLY, CDR2 FYNNEI. CDR3 length: 15 residues. The CDR3 is CASSPLGRRGYEQYF. The DNA for the CDR3 is TGTGCCAGCAGTCCACTTGGTCGAAGGGGCTACGAGCAGTACTTC.

The table lists this clone with a few counts. The gene calls are TRBV6-1 and TRBJ2-7, with D tentatively TRBD1 (7 bases). The CDR3 spans 15 residues. The V gene's germline CDR1 is MNHNS and CDR2 SASEGT. Deletions cut 7 bases from V and 5 bases from J, with 21 bases between. Here the CDR3 reads CASTAFQGGGHEQYF. CDR3 DNA: TGTGCCAGCACTGCTTTTCAGGGGGGCGGGCACGAGCAGTACTTC.

This clone was found once. CDR3 protein: CASSQPDREAYGYTF. CDR3 nucleotide sequence: TGTGCCAGCAGCCAACCGGACAGGGAGGCCTATGGCTACACCTTC. The V call is TRBV5-8, the J call TRBJ1-2, with 8 bases matching TRBD1. The trim removed 4 bases at V and 4 bases at J, leaving 9 bases unmatched. The germline V gene has CDR1 SGHTS and CDR2 YDEGEE. The length of the CDR3 is 15 residues.

The chain combines TRBV4-1 with TRBJ2-7; D is possibly TRBD1 (5 bases). In germline, CDR1 is MGHRA, CDR2 YSYEKL. The CDR3 loop spans 14 amino acids. Trimming took 4 bases from V and 5 from J, leaving 15 bases between them. CDR3 residues: CASSRLRDLNEQYF. The CDR3 nucleotides are TGCGCCAGCAGCCGTCTCAGGGATTTGAACGAGCAGTACTTC.